The T cell receptor (beta chain) under discussion was sequenced for a study of blood T cell dynamics during melanoma immunotherapy. About the research overall: Metastatic melanoma patients received first-line pembrolizumab or nivolumab plus ipilimumab. Study-wide results and caveats: Whether repertoire-driving clones were melanoma-specific could not be determined.

Stated time point: pre-treatment baseline. Response was assessed by RECIST 1.1 at 12 weeks, except a couple of rapid progressors. The V gene lost 1 base and the J gene lost 7 bases, with 12 bases spanning the gap. The CDR3 is 14 residues long. Per germline, CDR1 SGHTA and CDR2 FQGNSA. This clone was observed once. What it recognizes is unknown. Here immunoSEQ multiplex PCR was the method, and the copy in TCRdb shows in-frame clones only, minus some. The top ten clones hold 15% to 20% of a sample with 11,000 or so clones, roughly 80% of them seen once. The specimen was blood, collected from a patient treated with checkpoint blockade. The sequence was obtained from a human donor with melanoma. The chain has TRBV7-2 and TRBJ2-3; D possibly corresponds to TRBD2 (5 bases). The CDR3 bases are TGTGCCAGCAGCTTAGGGGGTAGCGCAAATACGCAGTATTTT. This sequence encodes CASSLGGSANTQYF.